The following is a TCR beta chain sequence with its context. This clone's antigen is unknown. The record has no base qualities; no much larger clone is one base away. From the cysteine through the phenylalanine, the CDR3 covers 14 amino acids. The read is trimmed to its CDR3 DNA, 42 bases read in frame from base 1. The germline V gene yields SQVTM for CDR1 and ANQGSEA for CDR2. Trimmed from V: 2 bases; trimmed from J: 6 bases; junction bases lacking a gene match: 5. These data come from a study of blood T cell repertoires in COVID-19 (dated by TCRdb to about 2020). Broadly, across the study: The collaborator samples originated in the United States, Italy and Spain and spanned the acute and convalescent phases of COVID-19. The prospective study material was composed of cDNA or gDNA derived from T cells, B-cell-depleted T cells, or PBMCs. Deeply sampled blood TCRbeta repertoires from subjects exposed to, actively infected with, or recovered from COVID-19 were included in the dataset. The repertoires were released in a freely available public database meant as a resource for research on the immune response to SARS-CoV-2. The samples were drawn from two sources: the first 160 participants of the ongoing ImmuneRACE study, and 1,200 or so subjects contributed by 6 global collaborators. A de-identified subject ID, COVID-19 status, age in years and sex were almost always included in the sample metadata. Where available, HLA class I and class II types were obtained from metadata supplied by the sample provider rather than from assay-based typing.

Study-level results and caveats: How much clinical and demographic metadata was included differed by source and by participant, and the metadata was provided uncurated.

Each collaborating institution followed its own protocols to collect whole blood in K2EDTA tubes. For TCRbeta analysis, collaborator samples were shipped as frozen whole blood, as isolated PBMCs, or as DNA extracted from either sample type. The immunoSEQ Assay, a bias-controlled multiplex PCR, was used to amplify TCRbeta CDR3 regions from genomic DNA. The paper's data handling went like this. The number of nucleated cells in each sample was estimated from the amplification of reference gene primers within the assay. To quantify the absolute abundance of each unique TCRbeta CDR3 rearrangement, sequence reads were collapsed and filtered. For each sample, productive Simpson clonality was calculated as the square root of Simpson's diversity index across productive rearrangements. TCRdb mirrors the immuneACCESS table, restricted to in-frame sequences. Some clones are absent from its copies; in checked studies, under half trace to an unresolved V gene, and the reason for the others is unknown. D and trimming were read from the DNA, whereas the V and J calls and clone size are those reported in that table. This sample lists more than 95,000 clones; around 85% were detected once. Clones ranked in the top ten supply 2% to 3% of the sample.

The V and J segments used are TRBV29-1 and TRBJ2-1; 9 bases in between match TRBD2. Sequenced: peripheral blood. The source is a middle-aged man with acute or convalescent COVID-19. The CDR3 here reads CSVEPPTSGNEQFF. The DNA sequence is as follows: TGCAGCGTTGAACCGCCGACTAGCGGCAATGAGCAGTTCTTC.